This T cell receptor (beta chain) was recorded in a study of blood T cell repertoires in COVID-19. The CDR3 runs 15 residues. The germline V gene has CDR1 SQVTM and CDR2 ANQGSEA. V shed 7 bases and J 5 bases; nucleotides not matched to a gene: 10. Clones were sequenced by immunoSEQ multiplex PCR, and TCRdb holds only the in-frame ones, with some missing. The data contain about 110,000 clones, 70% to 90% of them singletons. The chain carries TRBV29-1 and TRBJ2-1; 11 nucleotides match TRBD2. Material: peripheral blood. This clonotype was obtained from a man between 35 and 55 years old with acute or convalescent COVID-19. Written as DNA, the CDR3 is TGCAGCGCAAAGTCTCCGGGACTAGCGGACAATGAGCAGTTCTTC. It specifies CSAKSPGLADNEQFF.